This T cell receptor beta chain was retrieved from a study of cytomegalovirus exposure and HLA in healthy donors. Overall study: T cells numbering about 180 million yielded some 100 million unique TCR beta sequences in an earlier analysis. Approximately 85 million unique TCRs from HLA-typed donors were held in an early data release.

13 Jbeta primers and 60 Vbeta primers were used for the PCR. TCRdb keeps only in-frame clones here, not all; method: immunoSEQ multiplex PCR. There are about 150,000 clones in the sample; 65% to 75% occur only once, and under 2.5% lies in the top ten. The ends lost 1 base at V and 3 bases at J; junction bases unmatched: 5. There are 16 residues in the CDR3. CDR1 is ENHRY, CDR2 SYGVKD, per germline. The rearrangement joins TRBV10-3 to TRBJ2-1; 8 nucleotides match TRBD1. The sequence came from a man under 40 in good health and CMV-seronegative. Sequencing input: PBMCs. CDR3 sequence: CAISEFDRGVYNEQFF. The CDR3 DNA reads as TGTGCCATCAGTGAGTTTGACAGGGGTGTCTACAATGAGCAGTTCTTC.